This TCR beta chain was documented in a study of T cells in women clearing cervical HPV infection. As for the study in general: Blood came at first lesion visit for cases, post-clearance for controls. Cases' blood sampling followed lesion detection by median approximately 150 days (90 to 200).

Notes on this clone: Its antigen remains unknown. Germline is not matched at one junction end, which may reflect a read error. The read is 3 residues too short to cover the CDR3 end, so that end is filled in from the germline J gene. Other DNA sequences in this specimen translate into the identical CDR3.

The CDR3 length is 13 residues. Looked up from germline, CDR1 is DFQATT and CDR2 is SNEGSKA (reference sequence). Findings and limits, study-wide: Cases carried less TRBV6-7 than controls: approximately 0.1% versus 0.16%. Associations may precede or follow infection; HPV-specific or memory T cells were not isolated.

The method was immunoSEQ multiplex PCR; TCRdb's version includes in-frame clones alone and lacks a portion of them. Its listing shows roughly 35,000 clones. J is TRBJ2-7 and V is TRBV20-1, with D possibly matching TRBD1 (6 bases). Sample: blood buffy coat. This TCR was sampled from a woman between 18 and 69 years old with a cervical HPV16 infection that either progressed to CIN3+ or cleared (not recorded which). The CDR3 spells CSASQGFLGEQYF. The part of the CDR3 DNA that was read is TGCAGCGCTAGTCAGGGGTTCTTGGGCGAG.